The 16 T cell receptor beta chains listed next were all sequenced from one sample in a study of patients and donors after allogeneic stem cell transplantation. From the RT-PCR reads, TCRdb called clonotypes with MiXCR, one entry per CDR3 protein. The data contain around 150,000 distinct CDR3 sequences, approximately 35% of them seen just once; the ten biggest clones take up 40% to 55%. The sequenced sample was blood, either unsorted or a sorted T cell fraction (not recorded which). Receptors were obtained from a human donor who was either an allogeneic HSCT recipient or a stem cell or donor lymphocyte infusion donor (not recorded which). It is not recorded whose cells these are; they may come from a transplant donor.

This clonotype was picked up a small number of times. The V and J genes are TRBV9 and TRBJ2-1; tentatively, D is TRBD2 (6 bases). The CDR3 sequence is 16 residues long. Trimming removed 0 bases from V and 2 bases from J, with 12 bases in between. CDR1 and CDR2 (germline): SGDLS, YYNGEE. As DNA, the CDR3 is TGTGCCAGCAGCGTAGAGGGACTGGGTCCCTACAATGAGCAGTTCTTC. This gives the protein CASSVEGLGPYNEQFF.

This chain links TRBV27 with TRBJ1-2; D ambiguous. Between the trimmed V and J ends, which lost 5 bases and 3 bases, there was a span of 13 bases. CDR1 and CDR2 from the germline V gene are MNHEY and SMNVEV (reference sequence). The CDR3 consists of 14 residues. The CDR3 DNA reads as TGTGCCAGCAGTAAGTCAGTGGGCCACTATGGCTACACCTTC. Translating it yields CASSKSVGHYGYTF.

V is TRBV7-3 and J is TRBJ2-3; D remains ambiguous. CDR1 is SGHTA and CDR2 is FQGTGA in the germline V gene. Trimming left V 2 bases short and J 4 bases short, with 10 bases between. The CDR3 runs 14 residues. Here the CDR3 reads CASSLPAVSDTQYF. CDR3 nucleotide sequence: TGTGCCAGCAGCTTACCCGCGGTATCAGATACGCAGTATTTT.

This clonotype has more than one count but fewer than ten. The chain has TRBV24-1 and TRBJ2-7, with 10 bases fitting TRBD2. With 9 bases clipped from V and 2 bases from J, the junction kept 9 bases outside the gene matches. Germline V CDR1 and CDR2: KGHDR, SFDVKD. This CDR3 spans 15 amino acids. The DNA for the CDR3 is TGTGCCACCTACGGGAGACTAGCGGGTCCCTACGAGCAGTACTTC. Its protein product is CATYGRLAGPYEQYF.

This chain joins TRBV11-2 and TRBJ2-3, with D unclear. The CDR3 spans 15 residues. V lost 6 bases, J lost 0 bases, and 13 bases lay in between. In germline, CDR1 is SGHAT, CDR2 FQNNGV. In nucleotides, the CDR3 is TGTGCCAGCAGTCCCGTTCGGGCCAGCACAGATACGCAGTATTTT. It is translated as CASSPVRASTDTQYF.

CDR3 amino acids: CAISESKLGKDGNSPLHF. For the CDR3, the DNA is TGTGCCATCAGTGAGTCCAAGCTAGGAAAGGATGGCAATTCACCCCTCCACTTT. This sequence joins TRBV10-3 and TRBJ1-6; D call uncertain. The CDR3 extends over 18 amino acids. Trimming cost V 0 bases and J 7 bases, with 19 bases left between them. Germline loops: CDR1 ENHRY, CDR2 SYGVKD.

The chain employs TRBV12-3 or TRBV12-4 and TRBJ1-5; tentative D call: TRBD1 (6 bases). CDR3 length: 14 residues. V was pared by 3 bases and J by 7 bases, with 13 bases between. DNA of the CDR3: TGTGCCAGCAGTTTCCCGCAGGGGAGGCAGCCCCAGCATTTT. This translates into CASSFPQGRQPQHF.

The V call is TRBV12-3 or TRBV12-4, the J call TRBJ1-5; D uncertain. V was trimmed by 6 bases and J by 7 bases, leaving 16 bases between them. CDR3 length: 14 residues. In nucleotides, the CDR3 is TGTGCCAGCAGCCTACTAGATGGCAGGCAGCCCCAGCATTTT. Protein sequence: CASSLLDGRQPQHF.

The gene calls are TRBV12-3 or TRBV12-4 and TRBJ2-1, with unresolved D. The CDR3 sequence is 12 residues long. V dropped 3 bases and J dropped 7 bases, with 7 bases sitting between them. CDR3 sequence reads: CASSLSRNEQFF. The CDR3, as DNA: TGTGCCAGCAGTTTGAGTAGGAATGAGCAGTTCTTC.

The chain joins TRBV6-1 to TRBJ1-3, with D possibly matching TRBD1 (5 bases). The germline V gene encodes CDR1 MNHNS and CDR2 SASEGT. Trimming pared 3 bases from V and 0 bases from J, leaving 12 bases between. CDR3 size: 16 residues. In nucleotides, the CDR3 is TGTGCCAGCAGTGATTCAGGGCCGAGCTCTGGAAACACCATATATTTT. This translates into CASSDSGPSSGNTIYF.

The V gene is TRBV6-5, the J gene TRBJ2-2; TRBD1 agrees at 11 bases. With 6 bases clipped from V and 5 bases from J, the junction kept 2 bases outside the gene matches. This CDR3 has 14 amino acids. Germline V gives CDR1 MNHEY, CDR2 SVGAGI. For the CDR3, the DNA is TGTGCCAGCAGGGACAGGGGGCGTACCGGGGAGCTGTTTTTT. Amino acids: CASRDRGRTGELFF.

This chain links TRBV20-1 with TRBJ1-6; a possible D gene is TRBD1 (5 bases). V was shortened by 1 base and J by 9 bases, with 22 bases between the two germline ends. The CDR3 has 17 amino acids. The germline CDR1 and CDR2 sequences are DFQATT and SNEGSKA (reference sequence). CDR3 coding DNA: TGCAGTGCTAGAGTTGGGGTCGGGCAGGGATTATCTTCACCCCTCCACTTT. Amino acids: CSARVGVGQGLSSPLHF.

The rearrangement uses TRBV5-1 and TRBJ1-1; 8 bases are shared with TRBD1. The length of the CDR3 is 14 residues. Losses at the gene ends were 7 bases for V and 1 base for J; bases not matched to a gene: 6. Germline CDR1 and CDR2: SGHRS and YFSETQ. The CDR3 nucleotides are TGCGCCAGCGGTCCAGGGACAGGGAACACTGAAGCTTTCTTT. It yields the protein CASGPGTGNTEAFF.

The rearrangement joins TRBV29-1 to TRBJ2-2; perhaps TRBD1 as D (5 bases). CDR1 is SQVTM and CDR2 is ANQGSEA in the germline V gene. Trimming shortened V by 6 bases and J by 5 bases, and 16 bases separated the two germline ends. The CDR3 contains 14 residues. CDR3 sequence (DNA): TGCAGCGTGTCGCAGGGTGTCGGGACCGGGGAGCTGTTTTTT. Protein product: CSVSQGVGTGELFF.

The V gene is TRBV6-5, the J gene TRBJ2-5, with TRBD2 matching over 8 bases. After removal of 5 bases from V and 4 bases from J, the junction contained 3 bases not matched to a gene. CDR1 is MNHEY and CDR2 is SVGAGI in the germline V gene. CDR3 length equals 13 residues. CDR3 nucleotide sequence: TGTGCCAGCAGTCCGGGACTAGTAGAGACCCAGTACTTC. This encodes CASSPGLVETQYF.

This clonotype appeared a few times. The rearrangement joins TRBV4-1 to TRBJ1-5; D not resolved. Trimming removed 1 base from V and 4 bases from J, with 11 bases in between. Germline CDR1 reads MGHRA; CDR2 reads YSYEKL. This CDR3 spans 15 amino acids. The CDR3 reads CASSQGPQKNQPQHF. In nucleotides, the CDR3 is TGCGCCAGCAGCCAAGGACCTCAGAAGAATCAGCCCCAGCATTTT.